This T cell receptor (beta chain) was recorded in a study of CD8 T cells in Susac syndrome. Note on this clonotype: The antigen remains unidentified.

Sequencing targeted TCR beta in blood CD8+ and CD4+ T cells. Negative isolation yielded CD4+ and CD8+ T cells, and FACS enriched TEMRA cells. RNA in amounts of roughly 0.5 to 1 ug was reverse transcribed with random hexamers. MiXCR, applied by TCRdb to the immunoSEQ multiplex PCR reads, yields one record per CDR3 protein. The sample lists more than 150,000 distinct CDR3 sequences; about 93% were seen once. Study conclusions and caveats: The study acknowledged a relatively small number of individuals in its TCR sequencing and HLA analysis.

The sample was CD4+ T cells from PBMCs. The clonotype was recovered from a human donor in good health.

The CDR3 nucleotides are TGCAGCGTTGAAGAGCGCGGGGCTACGCAGTATTTT. Protein product: CSVEERGATQYF. V and J are TRBV29-1 and TRBJ2-3, with D perhaps TRBD2 (6 bases). The CDR3 extends over 12 amino acids. Germline V lookup: CDR1 SQVTM, CDR2 ANQGSEA. Deletions cut 0 bases from V and 8 bases from J, with 9 bases between.